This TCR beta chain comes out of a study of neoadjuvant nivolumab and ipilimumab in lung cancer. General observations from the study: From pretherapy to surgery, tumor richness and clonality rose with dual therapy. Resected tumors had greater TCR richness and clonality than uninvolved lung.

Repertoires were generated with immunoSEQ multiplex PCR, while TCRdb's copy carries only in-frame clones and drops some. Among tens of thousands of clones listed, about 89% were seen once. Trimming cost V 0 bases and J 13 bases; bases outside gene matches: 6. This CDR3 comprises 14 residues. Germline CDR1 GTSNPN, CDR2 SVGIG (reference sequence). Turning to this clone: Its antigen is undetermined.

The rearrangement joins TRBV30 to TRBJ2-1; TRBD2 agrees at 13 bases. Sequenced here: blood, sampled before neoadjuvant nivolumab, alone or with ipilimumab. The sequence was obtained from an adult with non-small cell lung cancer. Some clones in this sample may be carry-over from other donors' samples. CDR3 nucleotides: TGTGCCTGGAGTGTTGGGACTAGCGGGGCCGTACAGTTCTTC. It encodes CAWSVGTSGAVQFF.